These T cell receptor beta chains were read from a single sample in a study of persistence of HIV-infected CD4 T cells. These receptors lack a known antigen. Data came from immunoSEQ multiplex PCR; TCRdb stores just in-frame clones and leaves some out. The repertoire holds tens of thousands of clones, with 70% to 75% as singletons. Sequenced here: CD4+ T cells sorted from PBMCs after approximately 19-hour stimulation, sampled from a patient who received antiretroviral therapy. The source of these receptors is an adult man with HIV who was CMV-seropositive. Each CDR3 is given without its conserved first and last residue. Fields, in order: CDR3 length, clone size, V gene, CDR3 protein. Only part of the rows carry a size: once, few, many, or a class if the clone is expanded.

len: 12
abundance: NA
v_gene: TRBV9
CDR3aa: ASSVKGVTDTQY

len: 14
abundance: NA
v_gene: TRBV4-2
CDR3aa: ASSQVAGGPTDTQY

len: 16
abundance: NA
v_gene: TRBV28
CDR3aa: ASTRSGIGPSGANVLT

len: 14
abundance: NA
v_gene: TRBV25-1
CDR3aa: ASSDQSGGAYNEQF

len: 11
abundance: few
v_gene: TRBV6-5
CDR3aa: ASSPAGGQPQH

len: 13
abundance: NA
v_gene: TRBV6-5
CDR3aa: ASSYSGTSDYEQY

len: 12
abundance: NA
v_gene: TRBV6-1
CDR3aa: ASSDPESLNVLT

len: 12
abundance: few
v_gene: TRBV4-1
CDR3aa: ASSQDGAGETQY

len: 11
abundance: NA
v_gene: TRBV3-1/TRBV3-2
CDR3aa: ASSQGTGDGYT

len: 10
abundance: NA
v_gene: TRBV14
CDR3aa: ASSQERYEQY

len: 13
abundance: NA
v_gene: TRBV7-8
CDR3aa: ASSPTHGARYGYT

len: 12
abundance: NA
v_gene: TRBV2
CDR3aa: ASKLTALNSPLH

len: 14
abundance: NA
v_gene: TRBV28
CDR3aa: ASSLVGRASGNTIY

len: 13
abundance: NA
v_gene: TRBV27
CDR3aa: ASSLRTARGGELF

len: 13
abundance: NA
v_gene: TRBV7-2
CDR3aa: ASSLSAGNYNEQF

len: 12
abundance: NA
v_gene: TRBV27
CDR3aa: ASSLKGLNTEAF

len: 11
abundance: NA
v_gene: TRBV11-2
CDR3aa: ASSLASGNTIY

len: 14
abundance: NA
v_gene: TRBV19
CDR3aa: ASSFSDRSGANVLT

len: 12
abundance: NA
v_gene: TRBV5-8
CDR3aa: ASSLVWGNQPQH

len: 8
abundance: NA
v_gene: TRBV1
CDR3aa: TSSQETQY

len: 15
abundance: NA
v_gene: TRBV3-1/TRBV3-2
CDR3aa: ASSQDQHTGRGEKLF

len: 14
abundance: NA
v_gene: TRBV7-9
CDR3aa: ASSPARGYRTGELF

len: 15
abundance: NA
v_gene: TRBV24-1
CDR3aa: ATHAPWAPRPSYEQY

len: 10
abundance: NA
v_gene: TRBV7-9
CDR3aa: AIRQDFYEQY

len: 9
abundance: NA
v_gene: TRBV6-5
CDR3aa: ASTVNYGYT

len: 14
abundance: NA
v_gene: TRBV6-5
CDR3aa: ASSYQRGGRITEAF